This T cell receptor beta chain was observed in a study of shared clonotypes between healthy human individuals. Germline V gene data show CDR1 as SQVTM and CDR2 as ANQGSEA. This CDR3 has 17 amino acids. Trimming cost V 3 bases and J 2 bases; bases outside gene matches: 12. A word on this clone: Its antigen is not known.

Original processing methods: ImmunoSEQ supplied junction-only sequences lacking quality scores, so filtering was different. The repertoire was sequenced with immunoSEQ multiplex PCR; TCRdb's copy has only in-frame clones and lacks some. V and J calls and clone size are given by that table; D and trimming were obtained from the DNA. This sample has millions of clones; approximately 93% occur once, and the top ten carry 0.35% to 0.45%. Findings and caveats of the study: What limited the represented genetic and exposure-history diversity was the small number of donors. For naive CD4 cells, roughly 5% of clonotypes were shared across a handful of donors.

The chain carries TRBV29-1 and TRBJ2-1; 8 bases are shared with TRBD1. The sequenced sample was naive CD4+ T cells from PBMCs. Subset denoted: CD45RA+ positively selected. This TCR was sampled from a young man in good health. Some clones in this sample may be carry-over from other donors' samples. The CDR3 DNA reads as TGCAGCGTTGAGGGGGCAGGGGGCGGACTTCCCTACAATGAGCAGTTCTTC. It yields the protein CSVEGAGGGLPYNEQFF.